The clone carrying this T cell receptor beta chain has only one observation. Its target is unknown. Repertoires were generated with immunoSEQ multiplex PCR, while TCRdb's copy carries only in-frame clones and drops some. The sample includes tens of thousands of clones, approximately 80% of them seen just once. The sample comes from a study of T cell responses to AZD1222 COVID-19 vaccine. Findings of the study overall: Donors skewed white British and female; clonal diversity was possibly underestimated.

Germline V CDR1 and CDR2: LNHNV, YYDKDF (reference sequence). The V end was cut by 0 bases, the J end by 6 bases, with 19 bases between. The CDR3 has 17 residues. Sequenced here: peripheral blood, sampled 28 days after the second AZD1222 dose. J is TRBJ2-3 and V is TRBV15; weak D call: TRBD1 (7 bases). This receptor was obtained from an adult who received the AZD1222 COVID-19 vaccine. The CDR3 region has the DNA TGTGCCACCAGCAGAGATCGTGCAGGGGGGTATTCGGATACGCAGTATTTT. This encodes CATSRDRAGGYSDTQYF.